One and the same sample provided the 15 T cell receptor beta chains below, sequenced in a study of technical replicates of blood from a handful of donors. The repertoire was sequenced with immunoSEQ multiplex PCR; TCRdb's copy has only in-frame clones and lacks some. The table has about 83,000 clones, approximately 94% seen once. Material for sequencing was T cells isolated from PBMCs. The receptors derive from a human donor in good health.

The chain is built from TRBV7-2 and TRBJ2-3, with 8 bases aligning to TRBD2. Per the germline V gene, CDR1 is SGHTA and CDR2 is FQGNSA. This CDR3 spans 14 amino acids. The V segment lost 5 bases and the J segment 4 bases; nucleotides outside the gene matches: 5. CDR3 loop: CASSKAGASDTQYF. In nucleotides, the CDR3 is TGTGCCAGCAGCAAAGCGGGGGCGTCAGATACGCAGTATTTT.

The chain links TRBV5-4 to TRBJ1-2; 7 nucleotides match TRBD1. The V gene end was trimmed by 1 base and the J gene end by 3 bases; junction bases not matched to a gene: 3. This CDR3 spans 14 amino acids. In germline, CDR1 is SGHNT, CDR2 YYREEE (reference sequence). Here the CDR3 DNA reads TGTGCCAGCAGCTTGACAGGGGTAGACTATGGCTACACCTTC. Amino acid sequence: CASSLTGVDYGYTF.

This clone occurred once. The rearrangement uses TRBV27 and TRBJ1-1; tentatively, D is TRBD1 (5 bases). The CDR3 is made up of 14 amino acids. Deletions cut 2 bases from V and 0 bases from J, with 7 bases between. CDR1 and CDR2 from the germline V gene are MNHEY and SMNVEV (reference sequence). CDR3 residues: CASSLRQLNTEAFF. The CDR3 nucleotides read TGTGCCAGCAGTTTAAGACAGCTGAACACTGAAGCTTTCTTT.

This rearrangement joins TRBV5-1 to TRBJ2-3, with D possibly being TRBD2 (5 bases). V was shortened by 7 bases and J by 3 bases, with 9 bases between the two germline ends. Germline-derived CDR1 and CDR2 are SGHRS and YFSETQ. The CDR3 consists of 12 residues. CDR3 residues: CASGRVTDTQYF. The CDR3 nucleotides are TGCGCCAGCGGGCGGGTAACAGATACGCAGTATTTT.

The chain uses TRBV2 and TRBJ2-7, with TRBD1 identical over 9 bases. The germline V gene has CDR1 SNHLY and CDR2 FYNNEI. The CDR3 contains 15 residues. Trimming cost V 7 bases and J 3 bases; bases outside gene matches: 10. The CDR3 region has the DNA TGTGCCAGCACCATACAGGGGGCAGCACTCTACGAGCAGTACTTC. This sequence encodes CASTIQGAALYEQYF. The full variable domain, with the rest looked up from reference TRBV2 and TRBJ2-7, is EPEVTQTPSHQVTQMGQEVILRCVPISNHLYFYWYRQILGQKVEFLVSFYNNEISEKSEIFDDQFSVERPDGSNFTLKIRSTKLEDSAMYFCASTIQGAALYEQYFGPGTRLTVT.

The J gene is TRBJ2-3, the V gene TRBV4-1, with TRBD2 matching over 10 bases. V lost 4 bases and J lost 6; bases outside the gene matches: 7. The germline V gene has CDR1 MGHRA and CDR2 YSYEKL. The CDR3 extends over 15 amino acids. The CDR3 spells CASSLTSGGADTQYF. CDR3 DNA: TGCGCCAGCAGCCTAACGAGCGGGGGGGCGGATACGCAGTATTTT.

The CDR3 sequence: CASSLDSGRVYEQYF. Written as DNA, the CDR3 is TGTGCCAGCAGCTTAGATTCAGGGAGGGTCTACGAGCAGTACTTC. The rearrangement uses TRBV7-2 and TRBJ2-7; 7 nucleotides line up with TRBD2. V lost 1 base, J lost 3 bases, and 6 bases stayed unmatched. This CDR3 comprises 15 residues. Germline V gives CDR1 SGHTA, CDR2 FQGNSA.

The rearrangement links TRBV10-1 to TRBJ1-2; TRBD1 is a possible D gene (6 bases). Germline CDR1 reads WNHNN; CDR2 reads SYGVQD (reference sequence). This CDR3 spans 13 amino acids. V was clipped by 5 bases and J by 7 bases, with 14 bases between them. In DNA, the CDR3 is TGCGCCAGCAGTCCTACAGGGTGGTCTGGCTACACCTTC. It codes for CASSPTGWSGYTF.

This clone was seen a single time. The genes are TRBV9 and TRBJ2-5; 7 nucleotides match TRBD2. The CDR3 totals 13 residues. The germline CDR1 and CDR2 sequences are SGDLS and YYNGEE. V lost 3 bases, J lost 4 bases, and 3 bases stayed unmatched. CDR3 in amino acids: CASSGGGRETQYF. Written as DNA, the CDR3 is TGTGCCAGCAGCGGGGGGGGGAGAGAGACCCAGTACTTC. Drawing the rest from reference TRBV9 and TRBJ2-5, the complete variable domain is DSGVTQTPKHLITATGQRVTLRCSPRSGDLSVYWYQQSLDQGLQFLIQYYNGEERAKGNILERFSAQQFPDLHSELNLSSLELGDSALYFCASSGGGRETQYFGPGTRLLVL.

V gene TRBV5-4 combines with J gene TRBJ2-5; D call uncertain. Germline lookup yields CDR1 SGHNT and CDR2 YYREEE (reference sequence). The CDR3 length is 15 residues. V lost 2 bases, J lost 2 bases, and 13 bases lay in between. The CDR3 here is CASSFVAEMQETQYF. The CDR3 nucleotides read TGTGCCAGCAGCTTTGTTGCGGAGATGCAAGAGACCCAGTACTTC.

This chain joins TRBV9 and TRBJ2-3; D remains ambiguous. This CDR3 is built from 15 residues. From germline, CDR1 is SGDLS and CDR2 YYNGEE. V was cut by 2 bases and J by 2 bases, with 12 bases left in between. CDR3 coding DNA: TGTGCCAGCAGCGTCTACCCCGTAGACACAGATACGCAGTATTTT. It encodes CASSVYPVDTDTQYF.

The rearrangement uses TRBV5-4 and TRBJ2-5; possible D gene TRBD2, 5 bases. The V end lost 1 base, the J end lost 5 bases, and 9 bases lay between the germline ends. Germline-derived CDR1 and CDR2 are SGHNT and YYREEE (reference sequence). The CDR3 is made up of 13 amino acids. CDR3 region: CASSLPGWETQYF. For the CDR3, the DNA is TGTGCCAGCAGCTTGCCGGGGTGGGAGACCCAGTACTTC.

The V call is TRBV5-4, the J call TRBJ1-2, with TRBD1 matching over 7 bases. The trim removed 9 bases at V and 5 bases at J, leaving 16 bases unmatched. The CDR3 is made up of 15 amino acids. The germline CDR1 and CDR2 sequences are SGHNT and YYREEE (reference sequence). CDR3 DNA: TGTGCCACCTTAGGTGGGTCGAAGGGGGCGTATGGCTACACCTTC. Residues: CATLGGSKGAYGYTF.

The gene calls are TRBV5-1 and TRBJ2-3; TRBD2 matches 7 bases. Germline lookup yields CDR1 SGHRS and CDR2 YFSETQ. The CDR3 sequence is 17 residues long. Trimming cost V 0 bases and J 0 bases; bases outside gene matches: 7. The chain's CDR3 is CASSLGVAGASTDTQYF. DNA for the CDR3: TGCGCCAGCAGCTTGGGGGTAGCGGGCGCTAGCACAGATACGCAGTATTTT.

The rearrangement links TRBV6-4 to TRBJ2-3, with 14 bases aligning to TRBD2. The germline gives CDR1 MRHNA, CDR2 SNTAGT. Trimming took 0 bases from V and 4 from J; bases not matched to a gene: 3. This CDR3 spans 17 amino acids. The CDR3 spells CASSDSTSGGAPDTQYF. DNA of the CDR3: TGTGCCAGCAGTGACTCGACTAGCGGGGGGGCCCCAGATACGCAGTATTTT.